These 6 T cell receptor beta chains originate from one sample sequenced in a study of blood T cell repertoires in COVID-19. The assay was immunoSEQ multiplex PCR, and TCRdb's table has in-frame clones only and misses some. Counted here are about 120,000 clones, 69% occurring once; the ten biggest clones make up roughly 2%. The sequenced sample was peripheral blood. The source is a woman aged 70-85 years with acute or convalescent COVID-19.

V gene TRBV5-1 combines with J gene TRBJ2-3; 8 nucleotides align to TRBD1. Germline V gene lookup returns CDR1 SGHRS and CDR2 YFSETQ. This CDR3 has 16 amino acids. V shed 0 bases, J shed 3 bases, and the junction held 6 bases outside the gene matches. The CDR3 nucleotides read TGCGCCAGCAGCTTGGAATTAAGGACAGGGACAGATACGCAGTATTTT. Its translation: CASSLELRTGTDTQYF.

This sequence joins TRBV5-1 and TRBJ1-1; 9 nucleotides align to TRBD1. Losses at the gene ends were 7 bases for V and 1 base for J; bases not matched to a gene: 5. Germline lookup yields CDR1 SGHRS and CDR2 YFSETQ. CDR3 length: 14 residues. The CDR3 here is CASREQGANTEAFF. The CDR3 DNA sequence: TGCGCCAGCCGCGAACAGGGGGCGAACACTGAAGCTTTCTTT.

The chain links TRBV19 to TRBJ1-1; no clear D. With 6 bases removed from V and 1 base from J, the gap between germline ends came to 6 bases. This CDR3 spans 12 amino acids. Per germline, CDR1 LNHDA and CDR2 SQIVND (reference sequence). CDR3 in DNA: TGTGCCAGTAGGGCGGGGAACACTGAAGCTTTCTTT. This encodes CASRAGNTEAFF.

The chain is built from TRBV25-1 and TRBJ1-2; 8 nucleotides agree with TRBD1. Trimming cost V 1 base and J 3 bases; bases outside gene matches: 4. Per germline, CDR1 MGHDK and CDR2 SYGVNS. The CDR3 totals 15 residues. CDR3 sequence reads: CASSESGRGHYGYTF. The DNA of the CDR3 is TGTGCCAGCAGTGAATCTGGCAGGGGGCACTATGGCTACACCTTC.

This chain joins TRBV2 and TRBJ2-5; D unresolved. In germline, CDR1 is SNHLY, CDR2 FYNNEI. Trimming left V 8 bases short and J 1 base short, with 5 bases between. The CDR3 runs 11 residues. CDR3 region: CASVRQETQYF. CDR3 in DNA: TGTGCCAGCGTCCGCCAAGAGACCCAGTACTTC.

This clone was detected a few times. This sequence joins TRBV29-1 and TRBJ1-3; D remains unclear. Germline values: CDR1 SQVTM, CDR2 ANQGSEA. The CDR3 has 13 amino acids. V dropped 4 bases and J dropped 3 bases, with 10 bases sitting between them. The CDR3 sequence: CSVVGGGGNTIYF. CDR3 DNA: TGCAGCGTTGTGGGAGGAGGTGGAAACACCATATATTTT.